This T cell receptor beta chain was captured in a study of blood T cells in healthy people across ages (dated by TCRdb to between 2014 and 2016). Regarding the complete study: In model experiments, template switching captured roughly one uniquely barcoded TCR beta cDNA molecule for every two T cells. Age-related changes in TCR beta repertoire diversity were measured in the study by deep sequencing normalized with unique cDNA molecular identifiers. The donors were divided into four age groups: young (average around 16 years), middle-aged (roughly 42), aged (about 60) and long-lived (about 79). The study analyzed two additional independent replicas of 1 million unique cDNA reads from the same blood draw for two donors, one aged 18 to 30 and one aged 80 or older. The study at large found these results: Compared with the aged group, the long-lived group had more naive CD4+ T cells, fewer expanded clones and increased TCR diversity, suggesting age selection. Estimates of total diversity based on one million sequenced T cells were regarded as lower bounds and as underestimates. A strong correlation was found between observed TCR beta diversity and the percentage of naive T cells measured by flow cytometry. Because the CMV infection status of the donors was unknown, age-related changes in expanded clonotypes may potentially have been confounded. Conclusive comparison of naive and antigen-experienced compartments was prevented by the profiling of bulk unsorted PBMCs. Observed TCR beta diversity per million T cells fell roughly linearly with age, and a significant reduction was already apparent by age roughly 41.

A note on this clonotype: Its antigen has not been determined. Base-call qualities are not available, and no considerably larger clone is one nucleotide away.

The donors were some 36 Caucasian individuals from Russia, aged roughly 6 to 95 years, who were systemically healthy. Approximately 9.3 milliliters of peripheral blood were drawn from each donor into EDTA-treated Vacutainer tubes. Ficoll-Paque density-gradient centrifugation was used to isolate PBMCs, with at least 6 million per sample. Trizol reagent was used to extract total RNA from the PBMCs, yielding at least 5.5 micrograms per sample. The percentages of naive CD45RAhigh/CD27high T cells were determined by flow cytometry on a PBMC aliquot from every donor. The library was built by means of 5' RACE. Instrument used: Illumina HiSeq 2500. A second about 7 to 12 cycle PCR used a sample-barcoded 5' primer and a J-beta primer mix. A unique molecular identifier was introduced onto each TCR beta cDNA molecule by a template-switch 5' adaptor carrying 12 random nucleotides. At least 2.5 million CDR3-containing paired-end reads were obtained from each sample. First-strand cDNA synthesis was performed from all RNA using the Mint cDNA synthesis kit, with priming by a TRBC-specific oligonucleotide. After uracil-DNA glycosylase treatment, a first 18-cycle PCR used universal primers M1SS and BC2_uni_R on all cDNA. In the original analysis: For normalization, 1 million high-quality reads were randomly selected from each sample, with every read carrying a distinct molecular identifier. Instead of being binned into consensus sequences, reads that shared molecular identifiers were thrown out. MiTCR, with a Q25 quality threshold and the strictest error-elimination algorithm, was used for CDR3 identification, clonotype clustering and error correction. A nonparametric unseen species model with Euler transformation was used to estimate lower-bound total TCR beta diversity. TCRdb trimmed public reads at Q25 via fastp, called clones via MiXCR and kept in-frame beta chains. Rows matching on CDR3 protein sequence are summarized as one entry with the most common DNA and genes. TCRdb's processing, not the authors', yielded these V and J calls. In all, the sample holds some 850,000 distinct CDR3 sequences, and about a quarter of those were seen once. The ten largest clones capture less than 3.5% of the sample.

Sequences DFQATT (CDR1) and SNEGSKA (CDR2) are obtained from the germline V gene (reference sequence). The CDR3 sequence holds 13 residues, the cysteine and phenylalanine included. CDR3 DNA only is kept here, 39 bases in frame from base 1. The same data also contributed to another study, on T cells of mothers and their children. Looking at the second paper: The donors were nine systemically healthy Caucasian individuals, made up of three mothers and their six children. cDNA synthesis consumed the entire amount of extracted RNA, loaded at approximately 1.6 ug RNA in each 15 ul reaction. In the second PCR, sample barcodes and 2-4 random nucleotides were introduced via the M1S primer. Over 8.5 million TCR beta CDR3 reads were obtained for each mother, and about 3 million reads were obtained for each child. In both related and unrelated pairs, thymic selection shapes the output of TCR recombination in a similar way, with inherited differences having only a minor effect. Normalized repertoire overlap was always found to be slightly, but never significantly, higher in related mother-child pairs than in unrelated mother-child pairs. No persistent microchimeric T cell clones were found, with a detection sensitivity of approximately 100 clones per million clonotypes. To look for features that set related mother-child pairs apart from unrelated individuals, the researchers ran deep NGS to compare the TCR beta repertoires of mothers and children. The mean age was around 40 +/- 4 years for the mothers and around 10 +/- 4 years for the children. After adapters were ligated using NEBNext reagents, the libraries underwent 100+100 nt paired-end sequencing on an Illumina HiSeq 2000. Mother and child libraries were prepared a month apart and sequenced in separate runs to prevent cross-contamination. Each donor had between 500,000 and 2,000,000 distinct TCR beta clonotypes identified. Naive TCR beta clonotypes were estimated from low-frequency clonotypes matched to each donor's FACS-determined naive share, without sorting.

This sequence originates from a boy younger than 18 in good health. Sequenced: blood. The chain joins TRBV20-1 to TRBJ2-5, and TRBD2 matches 8 of the central bases. The DNA end favors TRBJ2-7, so the J call may be wrong. CDR3 sequence: CSASWLAGYEQYF. The DNA sequence is TGCAGTGCTAGTTGGCTAGCGGGCTACGAGCAGTACTTC.